The following is a T cell receptor (beta chain) sequence with its context. Its matching antigen is unknown. The germline gene is not matched at one end of the junction; a read error may be the cause. The CDR3 has 15 amino acids. Germline CDR1 MNHNS, CDR2 SASEGT. The CDR3 regions of TCR beta were amplified from RNA transcripts. With the HTBI primer set, the TCR CDR3 went through a first round of RT-PCR. Each CDR3 protein gets one entry after TCRdb re-called the multiplex PCR reads with MiXCR. The table lists 450,000 to 700,000 distinct CDR3 sequences, 35% to 55% of them singletons. This sample is part of a study of T cells in Graves' hyperthyroidism and ophthalmopathy. Broader study findings: Among clonotypes expanded in thyroid above 0.001, most were also found in blood.

The specimen was peripheral blood or thyroid tissue (not recorded which). The TCR was taken from a woman under 30 with Graves' hyperthyroidism. The chain uses TRBV6-1 and TRBJ2-5; 8 bases are shared with TRBD1. The CDR3 DNA is TGTGCCAGTAGTGGCCGGACAGGGAAACAAGAGACCCAGTACTTC. It encodes CASSGRTGKQETQYF.